This TCR beta chain was profiled in a study of PD-1 blockade in classical Hodgkin lymphoma. Study details: Patients in the cohort were put on intravenous nivolumab, 3 mg/kg every 2 weeks.

Germline V CDR1 and CDR2: MNHEY, SVGAGI. The V gene lost 1 base and the J gene lost 6 bases, with 17 bases spanning the gap. The CDR3 sequence is 16 residues long. TCRdb's copy holds only in-frame clones and misses some; the assay was immunoSEQ multiplex PCR. There are some 14,000 clones in the sample; around four fifths occur only once, and 24% lies in the top ten. General observations from the study: Patients who responded completely had about the same baseline diversity as newly diagnosed patients. Relapsed/refractory patients reportedly had the lowest baseline TCR diversity, below newly diagnosed patients, who were below healthy donors.

Of note for this clone: Its antigen remains unidentified.

With no exception, relapse followed autologous stem cell transplantation in all patients, and brentuximab vedotin exposure varied. The TCR originated in a human donor with classical Hodgkin lymphoma. The V gene is TRBV6-5, the J gene TRBJ2-3, with D possibly matching TRBD1 (6 bases). The starting material was peripheral blood mononuclear cells (PBMCs), obtained at baseline. CDR3 protein: CASSYYRGHPTDTQYF. In nucleotides, the CDR3 is TGTGCCAGCAGTTACTACCGGGGACATCCGACGGATACGCAGTATTTT.